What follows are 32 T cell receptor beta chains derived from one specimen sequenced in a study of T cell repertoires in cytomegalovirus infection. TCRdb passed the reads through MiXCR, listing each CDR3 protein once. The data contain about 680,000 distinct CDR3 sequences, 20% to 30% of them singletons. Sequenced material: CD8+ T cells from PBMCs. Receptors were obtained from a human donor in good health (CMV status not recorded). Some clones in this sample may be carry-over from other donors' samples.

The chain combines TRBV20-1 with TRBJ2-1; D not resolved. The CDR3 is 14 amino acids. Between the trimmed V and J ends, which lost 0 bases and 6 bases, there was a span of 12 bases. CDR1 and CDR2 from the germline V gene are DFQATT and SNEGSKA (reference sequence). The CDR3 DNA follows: TGCAGTGCTAGAGACCGGGCCCTGAGCAATGAGCAGTTCTTC. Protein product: CSARDRALSNEQFF.

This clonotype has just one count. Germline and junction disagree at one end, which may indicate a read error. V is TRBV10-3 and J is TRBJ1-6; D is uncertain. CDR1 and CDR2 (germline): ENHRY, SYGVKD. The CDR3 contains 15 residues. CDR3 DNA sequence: TGTGCCATCAGTGAGTCCCCGGGTTATAATTCACACCTCCACTTT. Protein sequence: CAISESPGYNSHLHF.

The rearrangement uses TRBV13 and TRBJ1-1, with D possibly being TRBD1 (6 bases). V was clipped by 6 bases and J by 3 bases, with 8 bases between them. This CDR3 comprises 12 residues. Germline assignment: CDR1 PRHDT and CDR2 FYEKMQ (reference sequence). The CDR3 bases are TGTGCCAGCAGACAGGGCTACACTGAAGCTTTCTTT. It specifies CASRQGYTEAFF.

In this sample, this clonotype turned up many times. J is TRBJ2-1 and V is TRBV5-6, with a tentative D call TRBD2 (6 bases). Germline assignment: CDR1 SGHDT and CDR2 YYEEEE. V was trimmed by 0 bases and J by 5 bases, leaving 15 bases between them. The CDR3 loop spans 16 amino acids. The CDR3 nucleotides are TGTGCCAGCAGCTTGGCGGATAGAGGAGGGGACAATGAGCAGTTCTTC. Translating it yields CASSLADRGGDNEQFF. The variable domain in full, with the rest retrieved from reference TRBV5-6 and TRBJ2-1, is DAGVTQSPTHLIKTRGQQVTLRCSPKSGHDTVSWYQQALGQGPQFIFQYYEEEERQRGNFPDRFSGHQFPNYSSELNVNALLLGDSALYLCASSLADRGGDNEQFFGPGTRLTVL.

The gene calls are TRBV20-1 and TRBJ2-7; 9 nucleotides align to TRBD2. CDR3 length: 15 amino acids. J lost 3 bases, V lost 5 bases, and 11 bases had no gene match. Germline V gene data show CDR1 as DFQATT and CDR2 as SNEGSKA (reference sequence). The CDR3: CSAVGTAGGRYEQYV. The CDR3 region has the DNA TGCAGTGCTGTCGGGACAGCGGGGGGACGCTACGAGCAGTACGTC.

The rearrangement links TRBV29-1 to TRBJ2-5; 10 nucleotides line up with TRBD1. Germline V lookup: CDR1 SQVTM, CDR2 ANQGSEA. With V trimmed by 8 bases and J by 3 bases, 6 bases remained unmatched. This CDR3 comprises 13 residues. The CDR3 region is CSPSGTGEETQYF. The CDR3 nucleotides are TGCAGCCCCTCCGGGACAGGGGAAGAGACCCAGTACTTC.

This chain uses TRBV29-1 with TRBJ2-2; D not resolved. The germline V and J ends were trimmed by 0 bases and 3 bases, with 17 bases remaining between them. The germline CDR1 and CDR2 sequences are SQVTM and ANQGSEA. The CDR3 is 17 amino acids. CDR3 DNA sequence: TGCAGCGTTGAAGATTTCGGGCCAGAGAAGGACACCGGGGAGCTGTTTTTT. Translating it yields CSVEDFGPEKDTGELFF.

CDR3 region: CASSLDREPQHF. The CDR3 region has the DNA TGTGCCAGCAGCTTAGACCGGGAGCCCCAGCATTTT. The gene calls are TRBV7-9 and TRBJ1-5; no clear D. This CDR3 spans 12 amino acids. V lost 1 base, J lost 8 bases, and 6 bases lay in between. Germline CDR1 SEHNR, CDR2 FQNEAQ (reference sequence). Looking up the rest from reference TRBV7-9 and TRBJ1-5 gives the full variable domain: DTGVSQNPRHKITKRGQNVTFRCDPISEHNRLYWYRQTLGQGPEFLTYFQNEAQLEKSRLLSDRFSAERPKGSFSTLEIQRTEQGDSAMYLCASSLDREPQHFGDGTRLSIL.

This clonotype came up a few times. Here the CDR3 reads CASSMSDSFNQPQHF. The CDR3 coding sequence is TGTGCCAGTAGTATGTCTGACAGCTTCAATCAGCCCCAGCATTTT. The chain is built from TRBV19 and TRBJ1-5, with a weak D call TRBD1 (5 bases). The CDR3 is 15 residues long. Germline V gene lookup returns CDR1 LNHDA and CDR2 SQIVND (reference sequence). Trimming cost V 3 bases and J 3 bases, with 12 bases left between them.

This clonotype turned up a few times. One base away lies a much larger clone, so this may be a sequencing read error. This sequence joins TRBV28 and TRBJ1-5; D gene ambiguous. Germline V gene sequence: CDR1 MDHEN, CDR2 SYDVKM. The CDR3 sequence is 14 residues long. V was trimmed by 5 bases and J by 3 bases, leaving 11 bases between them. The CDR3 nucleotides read TGTGCCAGCAGTCCCCCGGGGAACAATCAGCCCCAGCATTTT. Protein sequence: CASSPPGNNQPQHF.

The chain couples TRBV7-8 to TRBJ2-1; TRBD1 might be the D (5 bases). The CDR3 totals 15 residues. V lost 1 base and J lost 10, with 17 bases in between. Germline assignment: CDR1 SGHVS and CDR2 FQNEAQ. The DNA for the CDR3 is TGTGCCAGCAGCTTAGTAAGGGGCTTGTTAAACGAGCAGTTCTTC. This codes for CASSLVRGLLNEQFF.

The CDR3 reads CASSLPGTDPYEQYF. In DNA, the CDR3 is TGTGCCAGCTCACTGCCCGGGACGGACCCCTACGAGCAGTACTTC. The V gene is TRBV18, the J gene TRBJ2-7; tentatively, D is TRBD1 or TRBD2 (5 bases each). Germline V lookup: CDR1 KGHSH, CDR2 LQKENI. Trimming cost V 4 bases and J 2 bases, with 15 bases left between them. The CDR3 has 15 amino acids.

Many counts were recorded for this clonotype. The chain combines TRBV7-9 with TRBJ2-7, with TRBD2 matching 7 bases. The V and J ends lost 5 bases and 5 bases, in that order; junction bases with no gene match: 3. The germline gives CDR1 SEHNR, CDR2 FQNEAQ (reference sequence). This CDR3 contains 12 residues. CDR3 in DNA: TGTGCCAGCAGCCCTAGCGGAAACGAGCAGTACTTC. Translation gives CASSPSGNEQYF.

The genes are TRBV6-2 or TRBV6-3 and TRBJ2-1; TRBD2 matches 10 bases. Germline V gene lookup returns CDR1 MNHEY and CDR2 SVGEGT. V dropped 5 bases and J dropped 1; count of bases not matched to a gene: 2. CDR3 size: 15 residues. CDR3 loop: CASSVGLASYNEQFF. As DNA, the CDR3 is TGTGCCAGCAGTGTGGGACTAGCGTCCTACAATGAGCAGTTCTTC.

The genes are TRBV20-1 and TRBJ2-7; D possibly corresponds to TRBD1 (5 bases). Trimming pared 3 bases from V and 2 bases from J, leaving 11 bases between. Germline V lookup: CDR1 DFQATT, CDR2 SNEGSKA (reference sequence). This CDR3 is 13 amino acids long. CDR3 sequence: CSARADSTYEQYV. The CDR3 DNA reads TGCAGTGCTAGGGCCGACAGTACCTACGAGCAGTACGTC.

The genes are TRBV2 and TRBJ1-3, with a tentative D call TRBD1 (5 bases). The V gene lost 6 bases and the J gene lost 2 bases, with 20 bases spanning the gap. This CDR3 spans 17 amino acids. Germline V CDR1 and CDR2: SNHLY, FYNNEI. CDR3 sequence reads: CASRRSGRRLAGNTIYF. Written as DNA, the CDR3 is TGTGCCAGCAGGCGATCGGGACGAAGATTGGCTGGAAACACCATATATTTT.

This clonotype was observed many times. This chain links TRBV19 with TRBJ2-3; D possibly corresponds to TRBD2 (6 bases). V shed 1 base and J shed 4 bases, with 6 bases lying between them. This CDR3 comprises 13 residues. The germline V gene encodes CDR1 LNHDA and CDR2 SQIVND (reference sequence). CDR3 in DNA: TGTGCCAGTAGTATAGCTAGCGCAGATACGCAGTATTTT. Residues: CASSIASADTQYF.

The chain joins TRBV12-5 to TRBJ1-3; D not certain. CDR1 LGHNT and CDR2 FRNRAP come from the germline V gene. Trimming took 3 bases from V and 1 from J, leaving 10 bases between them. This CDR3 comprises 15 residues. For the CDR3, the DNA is TGTGCTAGTGGTTTAGGCAGATCTTCTGGAAACACCATATATTTT. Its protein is CASGLGRSSGNTIYF.

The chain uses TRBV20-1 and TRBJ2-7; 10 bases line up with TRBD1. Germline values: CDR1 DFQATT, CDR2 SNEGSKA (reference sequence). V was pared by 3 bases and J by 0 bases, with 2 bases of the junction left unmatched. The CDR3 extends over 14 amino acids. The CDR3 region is CSARTGGGSYEQYV. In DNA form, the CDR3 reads TGCAGTGCTAGGACAGGGGGCGGCTCCTACGAGCAGTACGTC.

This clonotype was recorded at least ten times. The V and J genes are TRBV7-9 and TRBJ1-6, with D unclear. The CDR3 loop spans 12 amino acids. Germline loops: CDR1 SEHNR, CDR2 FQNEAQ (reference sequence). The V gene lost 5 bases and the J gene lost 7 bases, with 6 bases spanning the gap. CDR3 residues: CASSRPNSPLHF. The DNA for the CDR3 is TGTGCCAGCAGCCGCCCGAATTCACCCCTCCACTTT.

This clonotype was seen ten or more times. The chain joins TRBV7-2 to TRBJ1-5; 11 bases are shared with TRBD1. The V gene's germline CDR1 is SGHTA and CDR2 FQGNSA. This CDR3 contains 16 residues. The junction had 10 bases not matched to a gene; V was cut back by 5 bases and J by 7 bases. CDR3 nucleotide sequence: TGTGCCAGCAGCCCACGGACAGGGGGCTTGGAACAGCCCCAGCATTTT. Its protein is CASSPRTGGLEQPQHF.

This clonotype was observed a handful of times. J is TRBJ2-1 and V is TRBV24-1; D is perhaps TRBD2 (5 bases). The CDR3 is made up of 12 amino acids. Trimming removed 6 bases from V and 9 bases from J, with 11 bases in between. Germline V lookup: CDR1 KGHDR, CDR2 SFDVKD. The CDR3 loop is CATSPGGREQFF. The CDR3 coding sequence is TGTGCCACCAGTCCAGGAGGACGTGAGCAGTTCTTC.

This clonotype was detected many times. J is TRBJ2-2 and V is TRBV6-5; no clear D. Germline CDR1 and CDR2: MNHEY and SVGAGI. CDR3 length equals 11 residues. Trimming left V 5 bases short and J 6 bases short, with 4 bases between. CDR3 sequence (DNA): TGTGCCAGCAGTGGCCCCGGGGAGCTGTTTTTT. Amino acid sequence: CASSGPGELFF.

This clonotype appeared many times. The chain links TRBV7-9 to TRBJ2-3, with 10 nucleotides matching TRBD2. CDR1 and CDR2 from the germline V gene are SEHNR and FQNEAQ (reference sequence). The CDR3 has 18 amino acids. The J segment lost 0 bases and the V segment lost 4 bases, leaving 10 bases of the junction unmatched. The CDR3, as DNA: TGTGCCAGCAGCTCAGTTACAAAGACTAGCGGGAGCACAGATACGCAGTATTTT. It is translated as CASSSVTKTSGSTDTQYF.

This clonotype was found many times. The DNA for the CDR3 is TGTGCCAGCAGCGACCTAAGGGCCCCAGATACGCAGTATTTT. This codes for CASSDLRAPDTQYF. The V and J genes are TRBV7-8 and TRBJ2-3; D ambiguous. V shed 5 bases and J shed 4 bases, with 13 bases lying between them. CDR1 SGHVS and CDR2 FQNEAQ come from the germline V gene. The CDR3 runs 14 residues.

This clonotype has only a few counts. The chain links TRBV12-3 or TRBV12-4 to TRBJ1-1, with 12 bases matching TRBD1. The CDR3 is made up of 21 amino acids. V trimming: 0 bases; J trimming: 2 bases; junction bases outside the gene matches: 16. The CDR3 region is CASSLAVGVGTGGPINTEAFF. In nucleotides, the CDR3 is TGTGCCAGCAGTTTAGCTGTGGGGGTGGGGACAGGGGGCCCAATTAACACTGAAGCTTTCTTT.

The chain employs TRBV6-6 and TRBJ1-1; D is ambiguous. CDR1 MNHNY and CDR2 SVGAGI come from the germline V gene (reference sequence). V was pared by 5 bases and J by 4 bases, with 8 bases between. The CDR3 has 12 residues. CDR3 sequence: CASSVDGTEAFF. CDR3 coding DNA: TGTGCCAGCAGTGTGGACGGCACTGAAGCTTTCTTT.

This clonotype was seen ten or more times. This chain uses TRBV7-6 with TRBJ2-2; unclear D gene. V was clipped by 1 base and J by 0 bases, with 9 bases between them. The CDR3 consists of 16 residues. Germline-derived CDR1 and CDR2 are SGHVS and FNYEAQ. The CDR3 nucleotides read TGTGCCAGCAGCTTAGGGGCGGATGCGAACACCGGGGAGCTGTTTTTT. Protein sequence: CASSLGADANTGELFF.

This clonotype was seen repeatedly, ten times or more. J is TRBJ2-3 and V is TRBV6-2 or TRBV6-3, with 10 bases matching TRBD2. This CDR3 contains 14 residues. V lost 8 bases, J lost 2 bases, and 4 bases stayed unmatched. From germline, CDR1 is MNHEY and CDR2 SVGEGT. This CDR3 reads CASWTSGSTDTQYF. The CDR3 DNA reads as TGTGCCAGCTGGACTAGCGGTTCCACAGATACGCAGTATTTT.

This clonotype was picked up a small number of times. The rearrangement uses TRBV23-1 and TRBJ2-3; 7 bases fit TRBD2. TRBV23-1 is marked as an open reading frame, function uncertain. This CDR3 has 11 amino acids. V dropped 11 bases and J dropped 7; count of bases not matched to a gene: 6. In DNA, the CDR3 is TGCGCCCGCCGGGACTACTATACGCAGTATTTT. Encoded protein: CARRDYYTQYF.

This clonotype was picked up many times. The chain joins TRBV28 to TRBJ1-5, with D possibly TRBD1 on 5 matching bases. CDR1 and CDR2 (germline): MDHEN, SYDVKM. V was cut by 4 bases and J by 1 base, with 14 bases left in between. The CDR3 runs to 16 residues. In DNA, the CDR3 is TGTGCCAGCAGTTATGACCCTTACAGGAGCAATCAGCCCCAGCATTTT. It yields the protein CASSYDPYRSNQPQHF.

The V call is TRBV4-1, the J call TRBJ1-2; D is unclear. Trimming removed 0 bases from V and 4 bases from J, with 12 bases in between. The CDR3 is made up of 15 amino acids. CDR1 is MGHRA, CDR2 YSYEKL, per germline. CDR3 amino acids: CASSQEGLQTYGYTF. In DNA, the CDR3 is TGCGCCAGCAGCCAAGAAGGCCTGCAGACCTATGGCTACACCTTC.